This TCR beta chain emerged from a study of blood T cell repertoires in COVID-19. Looking at the study overall: Acute and convalescent COVID-19 samples came from the United States, Italy and Spain. Sources were T cells, B-cell-depleted T cells, or PBMCs; the material itself was cDNA or gDNA.

In the original analysis: The authors estimated nucleated cell counts from reference gene primer amplification. Assay used: immunoSEQ multiplex PCR; TCRdb lists only in-frame clones, some missing. D and trimming were read from the DNA, whereas the V and J calls and clone size are those reported in that table. The sample shows 150,000 to 200,000 clones, 82% of them seen only once. This CDR3 contains 12 residues. Germline CDR1 reads MNHEY; CDR2 reads SMNVEV (reference sequence). The ends were cut back, 6 bases at V and 2 bases at J, with 7 bases in the middle. Sequenced: peripheral blood. The clonotype comes from a woman in her sixties or seventies with acute or convalescent COVID-19. The chain has TRBV27 and TRBJ1-2, with a tentative D call TRBD1 (6 bases). The CDR3 sequence is CASRDSNYGYTF. Written as DNA, the CDR3 is TGTGCCAGCAGGGACAGCAACTATGGCTACACCTTC.